A single sample gave rise to the 30 T cell receptor beta chains below, sequenced in a study of blood T cells in healthy people across ages. Primers used in a second PCR of roughly 7 to 12 cycles were a sample-barcoded 5' primer and a J-beta primer mix. Each CDR3 protein gets one entry after TCRdb re-called the 5' RACE reads with MiXCR. Of around 1,600,000 distinct CDR3 sequences listed, 42% are singletons. The sequenced sample consisted of blood. Source of these receptors: a woman under 30 in good health.

This sequence joins TRBV3-1 and TRBJ2-3; TRBD2 matches 9 bases. This CDR3 comprises 20 residues. The junction had 25 bases not matched to a gene; V was cut back by 6 bases and J by 6 bases. The germline V gene encodes CDR1 LGHDT and CDR2 YNNKEL (reference sequence). The CDR3 sequence: CASSRESSGTYPLAGDTQYF. CDR3 DNA sequence: TGTGCCAGCAGTCGCGAGTCTAGCGGGACCTATCCCCTAGCAGGGGATACGCAGTATTTT.

This clonotype came up once. The chain couples TRBV7-2 to TRBJ2-5; D may correspond to TRBD1 or TRBD2 (5 bases each). This CDR3 comprises 15 residues. Germline V gene sequence: CDR1 SGHTA, CDR2 FQGNSA. Trimming stripped 4 bases from V and 4 bases from J, with 16 bases between. CDR3 DNA sequence: TGTGCCAGCAGCTCCACAGGAGAGGCGGGAGAGACCCAGTACTTC. It translates to CASSSTGEAGETQYF.

The V and J genes are TRBV25-1 and TRBJ1-2; a possible D gene is TRBD1 (5 bases). V was pared by 6 bases and J by 6 bases, with 14 bases between. Germline CDR1 MGHDK, CDR2 SYGVNS. The CDR3 contains 13 residues. CDR3 protein: CASSWRQKDGYTF. CDR3 bases: TGTGCCAGCAGCTGGCGACAGAAAGATGGCTACACCTTC.

This clonotype was picked up many times. The rearrangement uses TRBV12-3 or TRBV12-4 and TRBJ2-7; the match to TRBD1 covers 9 bases. The junction had 5 bases not matched to a gene; V was cut back by 7 bases and J by 1 base. CDR3 size: 14 residues. CDR3 nucleotide sequence: TGTGCCAGCATCCCGGGACAGGGATCCTACGAGCAGTACTTC. Protein product: CASIPGQGSYEQYF.

V and J are TRBV2 and TRBJ2-3; D might be TRBD2 (5 bases). The CDR3 runs to 14 residues. Germline V lookup: CDR1 SNHLY, CDR2 FYNNEI. The ends were cut back, 3 bases at V and 4 bases at J, with 11 bases in the middle. CDR3 in amino acids: CASSDVREPDTQYF. CDR3 sequence (DNA): TGTGCCAGCAGTGACGTGAGGGAACCAGATACGCAGTATTTT.

The genes are TRBV27 and TRBJ1-4; D is unclear. In germline, CDR1 is MNHEY, CDR2 SMNVEV (reference sequence). Trimming left V 6 bases short and J 8 bases short, with 13 bases between. This CDR3 is 13 amino acids long. In nucleotides, the CDR3 is TGTGCCAGCAGCGGTCCTCTCAAGGAAAAACTGTTTTTT. This sequence encodes CASSGPLKEKLFF.

The sample holds a few counts of this clonotype. The rearrangement joins TRBV6-5 to TRBJ2-4; either TRBD1 or TRBD2 may fit D (5 bases each). The V gene's germline CDR1 is MNHEY and CDR2 SVGAGI. The CDR3 loop spans 13 amino acids. The V gene lost 6 bases and the J gene lost 6 bases, with 12 bases spanning the gap. CDR3 in amino acids: CASSRTGTNIQYF. The DNA of the CDR3 is TGTGCCAGCAGCCGCACCGGGACAAACATTCAGTACTTC.

Only a few counts were recorded for this clonotype. This chain uses TRBV24-1 with TRBJ2-1, with 9 bases fitting TRBD1. This CDR3 spans 18 amino acids. The germline V gene encodes CDR1 KGHDR and CDR2 SFDVKD. Trimming cost V 2 bases and J 0 bases; bases outside gene matches: 7. CDR3 sequence reads: CATSDSPGQGNSYNEQFF. The CDR3 DNA reads as TGTGCCACCAGTGATTCTCCGGGACAGGGTAACTCCTACAATGAGCAGTTCTTC.

This rearrangement joins TRBV7-6 to TRBJ2-3, with 7 bases fitting TRBD2. Germline V CDR1 and CDR2: SGHVS, FNYEAQ. CDR3 length equals 16 residues. The V and J ends lost 5 bases and 3 bases, in that order; junction bases with no gene match: 11. CDR3 sequence reads: CASSLRGAGRTDTQYF. In DNA, the CDR3 is TGTGCCAGCAGCCTCCGGGGAGCGGGACGTACAGATACGCAGTATTTT.

This chain links TRBV7-2 with TRBJ2-2; D is unresolved. V dropped 5 bases and J dropped 7 bases, with 11 bases sitting between them. Germline V gene lookup returns CDR1 SGHTA and CDR2 FQGNSA. The CDR3 is 13 residues long. The CDR3 DNA is TGTGCCAGCAGCCATGAGGTAGTCGGGGAGCTGTTTTTT. Its translation is CASSHEVVGELFF.

V is TRBV5-1 and J is TRBJ2-1; 10 bases agree with TRBD2. The DNA matches TRBJ2-7 better at its end, which makes the J call doubtful. Germline V gene sequence: CDR1 SGHRS, CDR2 YFSETQ. The CDR3 is made up of 19 amino acids. The CDR3 nucleotides read TGCGCCAGCAGCTTGGACAGAGGCCTAGCGGGGGATTCCTACAATGAGCAGTACTTC. Translated, it gives CASSLDRGLAGDSYNEQYF.

The genes are TRBV2 and TRBJ2-1; 10 nucleotides align to TRBD2. CDR1 and CDR2 (germline): SNHLY, FYNNEI. The CDR3 length is 15 residues. V lost 6 bases and J lost 1; bases outside the gene matches: 3. CDR3 nucleotides: TGTGCCAGCAGGGAGACTAGCGGGTCCTACAATGAGCAGTTCTTC. Its protein is CASRETSGSYNEQFF.

V and J are TRBV20-1 and TRBJ2-7, with D possibly TRBD2 on 7 matching bases. Per germline, CDR1 DFQATT and CDR2 SNEGSKA (reference sequence). Trimming stripped 3 bases from V and 7 bases from J, with 28 bases between. CDR3 length equals 17 residues. CDR3 sequence (DNA): TGCAGTGCTAGGGGTCTCAAGGTAGCCGGGGGGCTCAATGAGCAGTACTTC. It codes for CSARGLKVAGGLNEQYF.

This chain links TRBV20-1 with TRBJ2-2; D may be TRBD2 (7 bases). The CDR3 spans 14 residues. V was clipped by 6 bases and J by 2 bases, with 13 bases between them. Germline V gene sequence: CDR1 DFQATT, CDR2 SNEGSKA (reference sequence). The CDR3: CSAVRGANTGELFF. Written as DNA, the CDR3 is TGCAGTGCCGTTCGGGGGGCCAACACCGGGGAGCTGTTTTTT.

This clonotype was seen a handful of times. The chain carries TRBV7-2 and TRBJ1-2; 8 positions match TRBD1. The length of the CDR3 is 16 residues. The V gene end was trimmed by 5 bases and the J gene end by 2 bases; junction bases not matched to a gene: 10. CDR1 is SGHTA, CDR2 FQGNSA, per germline. The CDR3 here is CASSLYGQGANYGYTF. The CDR3 DNA sequence: TGTGCCAGCAGCCTCTATGGACAGGGCGCAAACTATGGCTACACCTTC.

A single count supports this clonotype. The chain joins TRBV10-3 to TRBJ2-2; tentatively, D is TRBD1 (6 bases). The V gene's germline CDR1 is ENHRY and CDR2 SYGVKD. This CDR3 is built from 16 residues. V was trimmed by 3 bases and J by 6 bases, leaving 17 bases between them. The CDR3 region is CAISDYGTRRAGELFF. The CDR3 DNA follows: TGTGCCATCAGTGACTACGGGACACGTAGGGCCGGGGAGCTGTTTTTT.

There are a few counts of this clonotype. V is TRBV30 and J is TRBJ2-1, with a tentative D call TRBD1 (5 bases). The germline gives CDR1 GTSNPN, CDR2 SVGIG (reference sequence). V was clipped by 4 bases and J by 4 bases, with 14 bases between them. CDR3 length: 14 amino acids. This CDR3 is CAWTDKNLYNEQFF. CDR3 nucleotide sequence: TGTGCCTGGACGGACAAGAATCTTTACAATGAGCAGTTCTTC.

This clonotype was seen a handful of times. The chain joins TRBV7-2 to TRBJ2-1; no reliable D call. The germline V gene encodes CDR1 SGHTA and CDR2 FQGNSA. Trimming removed 0 bases from V and 15 bases from J, with 12 bases in between. CDR3 length: 12 residues. CDR3 sequence (DNA): TGTGCCAGCAGCTTAGCTAGCCCCGTCCTGTTCTTC. It yields the protein CASSLASPVLFF.

This sequence joins TRBV7-2 and TRBJ2-1, with 10 bases that match TRBD2. The CDR3 length is 15 residues. V was pared by 5 bases and J by 8 bases, with 9 bases of the junction left unmatched. Germline loops: CDR1 SGHTA, CDR2 FQGNSA. CDR3 sequence reads: CASSVELAGSYEQFF. CDR3 sequence (DNA): TGTGCCAGCAGCGTAGAACTAGCGGGAAGCTATGAGCAGTTCTTC.

This chain uses TRBV4-3 with TRBJ2-4; weak D call: TRBD2 (6 bases). Trimming shortened V by 0 bases and J by 8 bases, and 14 bases separated the two germline ends. The CDR3 is 15 residues long. The germline gives CDR1 LGHNA, CDR2 YSLEER. The CDR3 spells CASSQEGTRSHIQYF. The CDR3 bases are TGCGCCAGCAGCCAAGAAGGGACTCGGTCACACATTCAGTACTTC.

The chain uses TRBV29-1 and TRBJ1-1; tentative D call: TRBD1 (5 bases). Trimming took off 5 bases at V and 1 base at J, with 11 bases between the two ends. CDR3 length: 13 residues. Per germline, CDR1 SQVTM and CDR2 ANQGSEA. The CDR3 region has the DNA TGCAGCGTTTGCCGGGACTCGAACACTGAAGCTTTCTTT. It translates to CSVCRDSNTEAFF.

This CDR3 reads CASSLAVGTQYF. DNA of the CDR3: TGTGCCAGCAGTTTGGCCGTTGGGACCCAGTACTTC. This chain uses TRBV12-3 or TRBV12-4 with TRBJ2-5; no clear D. V dropped 3 bases and J dropped 7 bases, with 9 bases sitting between them. The CDR3 is made up of 12 amino acids.

The genes are TRBV7-9 and TRBJ1-4, with TRBD1 as a possible D gene (6 bases). Trimming shortened V by 7 bases and J by 6 bases, and 15 bases separated the two germline ends. Germline V gene lookup returns CDR1 SEHNR and CDR2 FQNEAQ (reference sequence). The CDR3 covers 14 residues. The CDR3 loop is CASIVGGGDEKLFF. The CDR3 nucleotides are TGTGCCAGCATCGTCGGTGGGGGCGATGAAAAACTGTTTTTT.

V gene TRBV12-3 or TRBV12-4 combines with J gene TRBJ2-5; 7 nucleotides match TRBD1. The CDR3 runs 14 residues. Unmatched junction bases numbered 7, after V lost 5 bases and J lost 4 bases. In DNA, the CDR3 is TGTGCCAGCAGTGTACGGCAGGGGGTAGAGACCCAGTACTTC. Translation gives CASSVRQGVETQYF.

This chain uses TRBV20-1 with TRBJ1-1, with 9 positions matching TRBD1. The CDR3 is made up of 14 amino acids. Trimming at V came to 0 bases and at J to 5 bases, leaving 4 bases not matched to a gene. The germline V gene has CDR1 DFQATT and CDR2 SNEGSKA (reference sequence). The CDR3 bases are TGCAGTGCTAGAGAAGGGACAGGGCGTACTGAAGCTTTCTTT. This codes for CSAREGTGRTEAFF.

V and J are TRBV25-1 and TRBJ2-3, with TRBD1 matching over 7 bases. J gave up 2 bases and V 7 bases, and 12 bases lay outside the gene matches. Germline V gene lookup returns CDR1 MGHDK and CDR2 SYGVNS. The length of the CDR3 is 16 residues. CDR3 loop: CASTPSTGRYTDTQYF. In DNA form, the CDR3 reads TGTGCCAGCACCCCTTCGACAGGGAGATACACAGATACGCAGTATTTT. The full variable domain, completed using reference TRBV25-1 and TRBJ2-3, is EADIYQTPRYLVIGTGKKITLECSQTMGHDKMYWYQQDPGMELHLIHYSYGVNSTEKGDLSSESTVSRIRTEHFPLTLESARPSHTSQYLCASTPSTGRYTDTQYFGPGTRLTVL.

This clonotype has more than one count but fewer than ten. The chain carries TRBV28 and TRBJ1-5, with 7 bases that match TRBD1. The germline V gene encodes CDR1 MDHEN and CDR2 SYDVKM. Unmatched junction bases numbered 12, after V lost 7 bases and J lost 0 bases. The CDR3 totals 17 residues. The CDR3 reads CASTKVDRAGSNQPQHF. CDR3 nucleotides: TGTGCCAGCACCAAGGTCGACAGGGCTGGTAGCAATCAGCCCCAGCATTTT. The entire variable domain, with the rest obtained from reference TRBV28 and TRBJ1-5, is as follows: DVKVTQSSRYLVKRTGEKVFLECVQDMDHENMFWYRQDPGLGLRLIYFSYDVKMKEKGDIPEGYSVSREKKERFSLILESASTNQTSMYLCASTKVDRAGSNQPQHFGDGTRLSIL.

V gene TRBV6-1 combines with J gene TRBJ1-1; no reliable D call. V was trimmed by 1 base and J by 3 bases, leaving 9 bases between them. Per germline, CDR1 MNHNS and CDR2 SASEGT. The CDR3 length is 14 residues. CDR3 coding DNA: TGTGCCAGCAGTGAAGTGAGCATCTACACTGAAGCTTTCTTT. This sequence encodes CASSEVSIYTEAFF.

V gene TRBV25-1 combines with J gene TRBJ1-4; a possible D gene is TRBD1 (5 bases). CDR1 and CDR2 from the germline V gene are MGHDK and SYGVNS. The CDR3 extends over 16 amino acids. V lost 3 bases and J lost 2, with 13 bases in between. CDR3 sequence reads: CASSDWRGATNEKLFF. The CDR3 DNA sequence: TGTGCCAGCAGTGATTGGAGGGGTGCGACTAATGAAAAACTGTTTTTT.

This clonotype appeared a few times. The chain employs TRBV9 and TRBJ2-1; possible D gene TRBD2, 5 bases. V lost 2 bases and J lost 2, with 14 bases in between. The CDR3 length is 16 residues. Germline lookup yields CDR1 SGDLS and CDR2 YYNGEE. In DNA, the CDR3 is TGTGCCAGCAGCGTTCTCGCGGGCGGCACCTACAATGAGCAGTTCTTC. This sequence encodes CASSVLAGGTYNEQFF. The variable domain in full, with the rest retrieved from reference TRBV9 and TRBJ2-1, is DSGVTQTPKHLITATGQRVTLRCSPRSGDLSVYWYQQSLDQGLQFLIQYYNGEERAKGNILERFSAQQFPDLHSELNLSSLELGDSALYFCASSVLAGGTYNEQFFGPGTRLTVL.